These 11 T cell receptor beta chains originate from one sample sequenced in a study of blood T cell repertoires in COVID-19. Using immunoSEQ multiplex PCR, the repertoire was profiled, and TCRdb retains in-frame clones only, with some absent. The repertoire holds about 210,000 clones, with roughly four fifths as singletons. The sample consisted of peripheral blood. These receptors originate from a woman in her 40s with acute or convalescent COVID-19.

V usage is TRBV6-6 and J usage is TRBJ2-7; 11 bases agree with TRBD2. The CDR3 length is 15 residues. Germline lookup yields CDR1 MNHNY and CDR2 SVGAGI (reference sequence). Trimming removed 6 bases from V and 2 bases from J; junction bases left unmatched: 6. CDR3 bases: TGTGCCAGCAGGGCAGGGACTAGCGGACCCTACGAGCAGTACTTC. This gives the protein CASRAGTSGPYEQYF.

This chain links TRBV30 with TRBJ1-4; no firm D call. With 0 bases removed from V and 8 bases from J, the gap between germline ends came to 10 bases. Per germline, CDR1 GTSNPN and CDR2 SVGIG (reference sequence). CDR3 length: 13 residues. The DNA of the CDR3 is TGTGCCTGGAGTGTACGAGTCGGGGAAAAACTGTTTTTT. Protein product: CAWSVRVGEKLFF.

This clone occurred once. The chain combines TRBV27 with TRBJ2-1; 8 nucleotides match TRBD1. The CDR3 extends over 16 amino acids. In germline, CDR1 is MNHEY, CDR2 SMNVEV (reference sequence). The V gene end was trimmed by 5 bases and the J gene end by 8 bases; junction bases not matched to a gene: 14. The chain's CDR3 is CASSIRDRPLGDEQFF. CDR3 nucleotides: TGTGCCAGCAGTATCCGGGACAGGCCCTTAGGGGATGAGCAGTTCTTC.

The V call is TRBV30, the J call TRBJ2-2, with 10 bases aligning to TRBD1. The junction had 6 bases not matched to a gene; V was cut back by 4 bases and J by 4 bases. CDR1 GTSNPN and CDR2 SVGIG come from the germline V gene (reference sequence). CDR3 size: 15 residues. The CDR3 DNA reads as TGTGCCTGGATCGGGACAGGGGTACGCACCGGGGAGCTGTTTTTT. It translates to CAWIGTGVRTGELFF.

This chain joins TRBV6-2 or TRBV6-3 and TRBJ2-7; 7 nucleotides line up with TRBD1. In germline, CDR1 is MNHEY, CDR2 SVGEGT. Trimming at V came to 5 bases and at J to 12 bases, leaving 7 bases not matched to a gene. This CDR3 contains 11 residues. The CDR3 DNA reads TGTGCCAGCAGTATGGGACAGTCCCCGTACTTC. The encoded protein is CASSMGQSPYF.

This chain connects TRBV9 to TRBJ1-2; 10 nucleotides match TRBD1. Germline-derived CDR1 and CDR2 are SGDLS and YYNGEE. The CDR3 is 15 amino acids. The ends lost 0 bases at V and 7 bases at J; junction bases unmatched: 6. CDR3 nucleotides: TGTGCCAGCAGCGTAGGGGGTCGACAGGGGGCTGGCTACACCTTC. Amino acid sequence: CASSVGGRQGAGYTF.

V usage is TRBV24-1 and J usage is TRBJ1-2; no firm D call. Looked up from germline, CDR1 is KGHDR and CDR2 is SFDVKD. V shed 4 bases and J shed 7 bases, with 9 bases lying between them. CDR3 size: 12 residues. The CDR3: CATSEPPGGYTF. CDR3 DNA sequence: TGTGCCACCAGTGAACCCCCGGGTGGCTACACCTTC.

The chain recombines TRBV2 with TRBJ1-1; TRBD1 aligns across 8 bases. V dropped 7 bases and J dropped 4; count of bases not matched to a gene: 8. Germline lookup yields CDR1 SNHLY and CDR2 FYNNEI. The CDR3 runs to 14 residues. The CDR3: CASMPGGWGTEAFF. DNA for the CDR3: TGTGCCAGCATGCCAGGGGGCTGGGGCACTGAAGCTTTCTTT.

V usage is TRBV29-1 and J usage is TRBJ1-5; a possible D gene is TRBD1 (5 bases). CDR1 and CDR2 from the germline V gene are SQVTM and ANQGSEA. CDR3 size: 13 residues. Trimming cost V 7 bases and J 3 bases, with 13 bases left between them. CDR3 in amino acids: CSAQGADNQPQHF. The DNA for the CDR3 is TGCAGCGCCCAAGGGGCAGACAATCAGCCCCAGCATTTT.

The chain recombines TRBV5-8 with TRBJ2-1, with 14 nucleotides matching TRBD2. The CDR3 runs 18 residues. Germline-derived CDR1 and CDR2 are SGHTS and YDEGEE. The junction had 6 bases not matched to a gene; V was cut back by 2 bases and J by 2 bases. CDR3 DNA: TGTGCCAGCAGCTTAGGGACTAGCGGGGGAGGCGCCTACAATGAGCAGTTCTTC. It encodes CASSLGTSGGGAYNEQFF.

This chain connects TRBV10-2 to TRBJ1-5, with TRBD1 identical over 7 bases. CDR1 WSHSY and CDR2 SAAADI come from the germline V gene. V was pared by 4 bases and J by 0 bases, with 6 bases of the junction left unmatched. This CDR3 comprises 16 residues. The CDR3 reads CASSAQGSYSNQPQHF. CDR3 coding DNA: TGCGCCAGCAGTGCACAGGGGAGCTATAGCAATCAGCCCCAGCATTTT.